The rows below give T cell receptor beta chains drawn from one sample of a study of T-cell memory formation after mild COVID-19. MiXCR was run by TCRdb on the 5' RACE reads, yielding one entry per CDR3 protein. This table holds about 210,000 distinct CDR3 sequences, about 10% found once. The sequenced sample consisted of PBMCs or a T cell subset sorted from them (not recorded which). These TCRs come from a man younger than 35 who had mild COVID-19 (a few samples of this study predate the infection). Cell type and time point are not known. Both conserved end residues are part of each CDR3. Fields, in order: J gene, clone size, V gene, D gene, CDR3 protein, CDR3 DNA. D genes are given only for firm matches. Size is stated for part of the rows, as once, few or many counts, or as a class when the clone is expanded.

TRBJ1-4 | many | TRBV7-2 | - | CASSNQKGHEKLFF | TGTGCCAGCAGCAACCAGAAAGGGCATGAAAAACTGTTTTTT
TRBJ2-3 | - | TRBV4-1 | - | CASSQDRAGTDTQYF | TGCGCCAGCAGCCAAGATAGGGCCGGAACAGATACGCAGTATTTT
TRBJ2-2 | many | TRBV6-1 | TRBD2 | CASSSGSTGELFF | TGTGCCAGCTCCAGCGGGAGTACCGGGGAGCTGTTTTTT
TRBJ2-7 | many | TRBV12-3/TRBV12-4 | - | CASSPPGLHSYEQYF | TGTGCCAGCAGTCCCCCTGGACTCCACTCCTACGAGCAGTACTTC
TRBJ2-7 | - | TRBV12-3/TRBV12-4 | TRBD1 | CASSLEGAGDEQYF | TGTGCCAGCAGTTTAGAGGGGGCAGGGGACGAGCAGTACTTC
TRBJ2-2 | - | TRBV4-1 | TRBD2 | CASSRGLAGPRELFF | TGCGCCAGCAGCCGAGGACTAGCGGGGCCCCGGGAGCTGTTTTTT
TRBJ1-4 | - | TRBV2 | - | CASSEMINEKLFF | TGTGCCAGCAGTGAAATGATTAATGAAAAACTGTTTTTT
TRBJ1-2 | few | TRBV27 | - | CASTPSGQVRGYTF | TGTGCCAGCACCCCCTCGGGGCAGGTCCGTGGCTACACCTTC
TRBJ2-2 | few | TRBV3-1 | - | CASSHTLPRHSHANTGELFF | TGTGCCAGCAGCCACACACTCCCACGACACAGCCACGCGAACACCGGGGAGCTGTTTTTT
TRBJ1-2 | many | TRBV7-9 | - | CASSLAENYGYTF | TGTGCCAGCAGCTTAGCGGAAAACTATGGCTACACCTTC
TRBJ2-3 | - | TRBV6-5 | - | CASSGSLGITDTQYF | TGTGCCAGCAGTGGATCTCTGGGGATTACAGATACGCAGTATTTT
TRBJ2-2 | - | TRBV9 | - | CASSVGLLATGELFF | TGTGCCAGCAGCGTAGGGTTACTAGCCACCGGGGAGCTGTTTTTT
TRBJ1-1 | few | TRBV24-1 | - | CATSLQGNTEAFF | TGTGCCACCAGTTTACAGGGGAACACTGAAGCTTTCTTT
TRBJ1-4 | - | TRBV5-1 | - | CASRPDRNEKLFF | TGCGCCAGCAGACCGGACCGAAATGAAAAACTGTTTTTT
TRBJ2-1 | - | TRBV5-5 | - | CASSLAGANNEQFF | TGTGCCAGCAGCTTGGCGGGTGCCAACAATGAGCAGTTCTTC
TRBJ1-2 | few | TRBV12-3/TRBV12-4 | - | CASSLRETDGYTF | TGTGCCAGCAGTCTCAGGGAGACTGATGGCTACACCTTC
TRBJ1-5 | - | TRBV18 | - | CASSPRETLSNQPQHF | TGTGCCAGCTCACCCCGGGAGACCCTCAGCAATCAGCCCCAGCATTTT
TRBJ1-1 | - | TRBV18 | - | CASSPALNTEAFF | TGTGCCAGCTCACCGGCCCTGAACACTGAAGCTTTCTTT
TRBJ2-1 | many | TRBV6-6 | - | CASSTGGDEQFF | TGTGCCAGCAGTACAGGGGGGGATGAGCAGTTCTTC
TRBJ2-7 | - | TRBV7-9 | - | CASRAPGRPSEQYF | TGTGCCAGCAGGGCTCCGGGCAGACCGAGCGAGCAGTACTTC
TRBJ1-6 | - | TRBV7-8 | - | CASSLDSSYNSPLHF | TGTGCCAGCAGCTTAGACAGCTCCTATAATTCACCCCTCCACTTT
TRBJ1-1 | few | TRBV7-2 | - | CASSFWGLNTEAFF | TGTGCCAGCAGCTTCTGGGGGTTGAACACTGAAGCTTTCTTT
TRBJ2-5 | - | TRBV5-6 | - | CASSKQGQETQYF | TGTGCCAGCAGCAAACAGGGTCAAGAGACCCAGTACTTC
TRBJ1-1 | - | TRBV6-5 | TRBD1 | CASSRTGVSAFF | TGTGCCAGCAGTAGGACAGGGGTTTCGGCTTTCTTT
TRBJ1-1 | - | TRBV12-3/TRBV12-4 | - | CASSFGWASDTEAFF | TGTGCCAGCAGTTTTGGATGGGCGTCGGACACTGAAGCTTTCTTT
TRBJ2-7 | many | TRBV6-5 | TRBD2 | CASSYSTRTSGGSSYEQYF | TGTGCCAGCAGTTACTCGACCAGGACTAGCGGGGGTAGCTCCTACGAGCAGTACTTC
TRBJ2-3 | few | TRBV11-1 | - | CASSTGTLGTDTQYF | TGTGCCAGCAGCACCGGGACGTTAGGCACAGATACGCAGTATTTT
TRBJ2-4 | few | TRBV7-9 | TRBD1 | CASSQGRTGDLVQYF | TGTGCCAGCAGCCAAGGGAGGACAGGGGATTTGGTTCAGTACTTC
TRBJ2-3 | - | TRBV10-2 | TRBD2 | CASSWGLAGGPADTQYF | TGCGCCAGCAGCTGGGGACTAGCGGGGGGGCCCGCAGATACGCAGTATTTT
TRBJ1-2 | few | TRBV9 | - | CASSVRGAGGYTF | TGTGCCAGCAGCGTACGGGGGGCTGGTGGCTACACCTTC
TRBJ2-3 | - | TRBV6-6 | TRBD1 | CASRVTGNTDTQYF | TGTGCCAGCAGGGTGACAGGGAACACAGATACGCAGTATTTT
TRBJ1-5 | few | TRBV5-4 | - | CASSFGQDQPQHF | TGTGCCAGCAGCTTCGGACAAGACCAGCCCCAGCATTTT
TRBJ2-2 | once | TRBV7-7 | TRBD2 | CASSPWDYQNTGELFF | TGTGCTAGCAGCCCCTGGGACTACCAGAACACCGGGGAGCTGTTTTTT
TRBJ1-4 | few | TRBV7-8 | TRBD1 | CASSLGRGQGGEKLFF | TGTGCCAGCAGCTTAGGAAGGGGACAGGGGGGAGAAAAACTGTTTTTT